This T cell receptor beta chain was identified during a study of ipilimumab plus nivolumab after autologous stem cell transplantation. The assay was immunoSEQ multiplex PCR, and TCRdb's table has in-frame clones only and misses some. Of about 22,000 clones in the sample, 77% were seen once. Starting 14 to 28 days after autologous transplant, ipilimumab 1 mg/kg was given. This TCR was sampled from a male donor with diffuse large B-cell lymphoma. Sequencing used PBMCs, obtained in a trial of ipilimumab plus nivolumab as post-transplant consolidation.

CDR3: CASSYGPQNTGELFF. As DNA, the CDR3 is TGTGCCAGCAGTTATGGTCCCCAGAACACCGGGGAGCTGTTTTTT. This chain links TRBV6-5 with TRBJ2-2, with D hard to call. V was pared by 3 bases and J by 1 base, with 9 bases between. The CDR3 loop spans 15 amino acids. Germline V gene data show CDR1 as MNHEY and CDR2 as SVGAGI.